These 16 T cell receptor beta chains were sequenced from one sample in a study of control samples from healthy donors and cancer patients. Assay: immunoSEQ multiplex PCR; the TCRdb copy retains only in-frame clones and omits some. The sample lists approximately 44,000 clones, 65% to 80% occurring once. Sequenced sample: formalin-fixed, paraffin-embedded tissue. Source of these receptors: a male donor with melanoma.

The chain is built from TRBV6-1 and TRBJ1-4; D is possibly TRBD1 (5 bases). V was pared by 3 bases and J by 7 bases, with 18 bases between. In germline, CDR1 is MNHNS, CDR2 SASEGT. The CDR3 is 16 amino acids. CDR3 in DNA: TGTGCCAGCAGTGAGCCCCCGAGGGGATTCGGTGAAAAACTGTTTTTT. It codes for CASSEPPRGFGEKLFF.

The chain joins TRBV18 to TRBJ2-3; D is uncertain. Germline CDR1 KGHSH, CDR2 LQKENI. Deletions cut 0 bases from V and 6 bases from J, with 7 bases between. The CDR3 totals 13 residues. CDR3 DNA: TGTGCCAGCTCACCACCCTCCCGCGATACGCAGTATTTT. Translation gives CASSPPSRDTQYF.

CDR3 nucleotide sequence: TGTGCCAGCAGTCAAGAGACCCAGTACTTC. Translated: CASSQETQYF. The V and J genes are TRBV27 and TRBJ2-5; D is undetermined. The V gene lost 5 bases and the J gene lost 2 bases, with 0 bases spanning the gap. The CDR3 is made up of 10 amino acids. Per the germline V gene, CDR1 is MNHEY and CDR2 is SMNVEV (reference sequence).

In this sample, this clone turned up a few times. The CDR3 sequence is CASSPLQGPYEQYF. Written as DNA, the CDR3 is TGTGCCAGTAGTCCGCTACAGGGCCCCTACGAGCAGTACTTC. The V gene is TRBV19, the J gene TRBJ2-7; possible D gene TRBD1, 6 bases. The CDR3 sequence is 14 residues long. V shed 5 bases and J shed 2 bases, with 13 bases lying between them. From germline, CDR1 is LNHDA and CDR2 SQIVND (reference sequence). Using reference TRBV19 and TRBJ2-7 for the parts outside the CDR3, the full variable domain is DGGITQSPKYLFRKEGQNVTLSCEQNLNHDAMYWYRQDPGQGLRLIYYSQIVNDFQKGDIAEGYSVSREKKESFPLTVTSAQKNPTAFYLCASSPLQGPYEQYFGPGTRLTVT.

This clone was counted a few times. The rearrangement uses TRBV28 and TRBJ2-3, with TRBD1 matching 12 bases. CDR3 length: 15 residues. Germline V gene sequence: CDR1 MDHEN, CDR2 SYDVKM. Trimming took 3 bases from V and 6 from J; bases not matched to a gene: 4. In DNA form, the CDR3 reads TGTGCCAGCAGTTTTGGGACAGGGGGCCCGGATACGCAGTATTTT. It translates to CASSFGTGGPDTQYF.

This clone was seen only once. Sequence at one end of the junction differs from germline and may be a read error. The chain joins TRBV7-8 to TRBJ1-5, with D unresolved. Germline assignment: CDR1 SGHVS and CDR2 FQNEAQ. This CDR3 has 13 amino acids. The CDR3 loop is CASSAGVSQLQHF. CDR3 in DNA: TGTGCCAGCAGCGCAGGAGTGAGCCAGCTCCAGCATTTT.

This clone has only one observation. The chain has TRBV18 and TRBJ2-7; no definite D call. V was shortened by 3 bases and J by 0 bases, with 9 bases between the two germline ends. The germline V gene encodes CDR1 KGHSH and CDR2 LQKENI. The CDR3 is made up of 14 amino acids. The CDR3 coding sequence is TGTGCCAGCTCACCGGGGTCTAGCTCCTACGAGCAGTACTTC. Amino acid sequence: CASSPGSSSYEQYF.

The V gene is TRBV6-5, the J gene TRBJ1-5, with 10 bases matching TRBD1. The germline V gene encodes CDR1 MNHEY and CDR2 SVGAGI. After removal of 2 bases from V and 8 bases from J, the junction contained 6 bases not matched to a gene. The CDR3 sequence is 15 residues long. DNA for the CDR3: TGTGCCAGCAGTTACCCTACGGGACAGGGGAAGCCCCAGCATTTT. Translated, it gives CASSYPTGQGKPQHF.

The chain is built from TRBV10-1 and TRBJ1-1, with D maybe TRBD1 (5 bases). V was pared by 2 bases and J by 7 bases, with 8 bases between. CDR3 length: 12 amino acids. Germline assignment: CDR1 WNHNN and CDR2 SYGVQD (reference sequence). The CDR3 reads CASSEGQGEAFF. CDR3 nucleotide sequence: TGCGCCAGCAGTGAGGGGCAGGGTGAAGCTTTCTTT.

J is TRBJ1-4 and V is TRBV5-5, with 11 bases matching TRBD1. The CDR3 loop spans 14 amino acids. Germline loops: CDR1 SGHKS, CDR2 YYEKEE (reference sequence). Trimming removed 3 bases from V and 8 bases from J; junction bases left unmatched: 3. The CDR3 bases are TGTGCCAGCAGCTGGGGACAGGGGGGCGAAAAACTGTTTTTT. Its translation: CASSWGQGGEKLFF.

This chain joins TRBV12-3 or TRBV12-4 and TRBJ2-1; no firm D call. This CDR3 has 13 amino acids. V was pared by 4 bases and J by 10 bases, with 14 bases between. The CDR3 sequence is CASSSGSNGEQFF. The CDR3 bases are TGTGCCAGCAGTTCGGGCTCAAATGGGGAGCAGTTCTTC.

The rearrangement links TRBV9 to TRBJ2-5; D is unresolved. From germline, CDR1 is SGDLS and CDR2 YYNGEE. The CDR3 runs 15 residues. V lost 0 bases, J lost 0 bases, and 9 bases lay in between. CDR3 sequence (DNA): TGTGCCAGCAGCGTAGCCACCGCGTACCAAGAGACCCAGTACTTC. It translates to CASSVATAYQETQYF. The whole variable domain, filled in from reference TRBV9 and TRBJ2-5, reads DSGVTQTPKHLITATGQRVTLRCSPRSGDLSVYWYQQSLDQGLQFLIQYYNGEERAKGNILERFSAQQFPDLHSELNLSSLELGDSALYFCASSVATAYQETQYFGPGTRLLVL.

The rearrangement links TRBV30 to TRBJ1-6; 8 nucleotides agree with TRBD1. V shed 1 base and J 10 bases; nucleotides not matched to a gene: 6. This CDR3 is 14 amino acids long. Germline V gene data show CDR1 as GTSNPN and CDR2 as SVGIG (reference sequence). In DNA, the CDR3 is TGTGCCTGGAGTGGACAGGGGCGAGGGTCACCCCTCCACTTT. Amino acid sequence: CAWSGQGRGSPLHF.

V gene TRBV7-3 combines with J gene TRBJ2-2; 7 bases fit TRBD1. This CDR3 contains 17 residues. J was trimmed by 4 bases and V by 0 bases; bases with no gene match: 8. CDR1 is SGHTA and CDR2 is FQGTGA in the germline V gene. As DNA, the CDR3 is TGTGCCAGCAGCTTAACAGGGGCCACAGGGGCCACCGGGGAGCTGTTTTTT. Translating it yields CASSLTGATGATGELFF.

The gene calls are TRBV10-3 and TRBJ2-1, with TRBD2 matching 7 bases. The trim removed 0 bases at V and 9 bases at J, leaving 8 bases unmatched. CDR1 is ENHRY, CDR2 SYGVKD, per germline. CDR3 length: 15 amino acids. The CDR3 protein is CAISESLAVNFEQFF. In DNA form, the CDR3 reads TGTGCCATCAGTGAGTCTCTAGCGGTCAATTTTGAGCAGTTCTTC.

This clone was detected a few times. The rearrangement uses TRBV29-1 and TRBJ2-1; 7 bases align to TRBD2. Germline CDR1 SQVTM, CDR2 ANQGSEA. The J segment lost 9 bases and the V segment lost 7 bases, leaving 21 bases of the junction unmatched. The CDR3 sequence is 16 residues long. CDR3 loop: CSARGLGGTSSPEQFF. For the CDR3, the DNA is TGCAGCGCGAGGGGACTGGGAGGGACTTCTTCCCCTGAGCAGTTCTTC.